Included here is one T cell receptor (beta chain) sequence, with context. Its matching antigen is unknown. The identical CDR3 is also encoded by other nucleotide sequences in the sample. The germline V gene encodes CDR1 LNHNV and CDR2 YYDKDF (reference sequence). The ends lost 5 bases at V and 3 bases at J; junction bases unmatched: 3. This CDR3 comprises 13 residues. This record belongs to a study of cytomegalovirus exposure and HLA in healthy donors. Study as a whole: Counted in an early data release were tens of millions of unique TCRs from HLA-typed donors.

In the PCR, 60 Vbeta and 13 Jbeta primers were used. Sequencing was performed with immunoSEQ multiplex PCR; in TCRdb, only in-frame clones are kept and a portion is missing. The sample shows about 160,000 clones, approximately 80% of them seen only once. The study's findings and limits: A later analysis linked a missense variant in DCLRE1C to the trimming of TCR beta V and J genes.

This sequence joins TRBV15 and TRBJ2-7, with TRBD1 matching 8 bases. What was sequenced was PBMCs. The TCR was taken from a man aged 18 to 30 in good health and CMV-seropositive. The CDR3 DNA reads as TGTGCCACCAGCCGGGACAGGAACTACGAGCAGTACTTC. Its translation: CATSRDRNYEQYF.